Listed below are T cell receptor beta chains from one sample, sequenced in a study of cytomegalovirus exposure and HLA in healthy donors. Sequenced by immunoSEQ multiplex PCR; TCRdb stores in-frame clones only, minus some. The data show over 200,000 clones, 82% seen once. Sequenced sample: PBMCs. Receptors originate from a man aged 35 to 55 in good health and CMV-seropositive. Each CDR3 is given with its conserved first and last residue. The D gene is left open where the match is weak. Clone size, where shown, is once, few, many, or a class for clones that have expanded.

>-|TRBD1|TRBJ1-2|TRBV5-1
CASSNAGTGVGWDGYTF
TGCGCCAGCAGCAACGCCGGGACAGGGGTTGGTTGGGATGGCTACACCTTC
>once|TRBD1|TRBJ1-1|TRBV27
CASKDRGQFEAFF
TGTGCCAGCAAAGACAGGGGGCAATTTGAAGCTTTCTTT
>-|-|TRBJ2-1|TRBV30
CAWSRADEQFF
TGTGCCTGGAGTCGAGCGGATGAGCAGTTCTTC
>-|TRBD1|TRBJ2-5|TRBV27
CASSLWGTGEETQYF
TGTGCCAGCAGTTTATGGGGGACAGGGGAAGAGACCCAGTACTTC
>-|-|TRBJ1-2|TRBV11-2
CASSLPGGPGYTF
TGTGCCAGCAGCTTGCCCGGGGGTCCTGGCTACACCTTC
>-|-|TRBJ2-3|TRBV7-8
CASSYRDLTDTQYF
TGTGCCAGCAGCTACCGGGATCTCACAGATACGCAGTATTTT
>-|TRBD1|TRBJ2-5|TRBV9
CASSISPGTARETQYF
TGTGCCAGCAGCATCTCACCCGGGACAGCCAGGGAGACCCAGTACTTC
>-|-|TRBJ1-2|TRBV2
CASSEGRQNYGYTF
TGTGCCAGCAGTGAAGGCAGGCAGAACTATGGCTACACCTTC
>-|TRBD2|TRBJ2-7|TRBV6-6
CASSSTSGGSFHEQYF
TGTGCCAGCAGCTCAACTAGCGGGGGCTCGTTCCACGAGCAGTACTTC
>once|-|TRBJ2-5|TRBV14
CASSQNRQETQYF
TGTGCCAGCAGCCAAAACAGACAAGAGACCCAGTACTTC
>-|-|TRBJ1-5|TRBV5-8
CASSQGIRNQPQHF
TGTGCCAGCAGCCAGGGAATTCGCAATCAGCCCCAGCATTTT
>few|-|TRBJ2-1|TRBV14
CASSQQSSGNEQFF
TGTGCCAGCAGCCAACAAAGCAGCGGCAATGAGCAGTTCTTC
>-|-|TRBJ2-6|TRBV5-1
CASSSQGSGANVLTF
TGCGCCAGCAGCTCCCAGGGTTCTGGGGCCAACGTCCTGACTTTC
>-|TRBD1|TRBJ1-2|TRBV6-5
CASSRQGAGGYTF
TGTGCCAGCAGCCGACAGGGGGCGGGAGGCTACACCTTC
>-|TRBD2|TRBJ2-1|TRBV28
CASSLAGGNHNEQFF
TGTGCCAGCAGCCTAGCGGGAGGGAACCACAATGAGCAGTTCTTC
>-|TRBD2|TRBJ2-1|TRBV5-1
CASSFTSGSSYNEQFF
TGCGCCAGCAGCTTTACAAGCGGGAGCTCCTACAATGAGCAGTTCTTC
>-|-|TRBJ1-2|TRBV7-2
CASSLQAGLANYGYTF
TGTGCCAGCAGCTTACAGGCCGGCCTCGCTAACTATGGCTACACCTTC
>-|TRBD1|TRBJ1-2|TRBV19
CASTGQGAYGYTF
TGTGCCAGTACGGGACAGGGGGCCTATGGCTACACCTTC
>-|-|TRBJ2-3|TRBV14
CASSLGGAGTDTQYF
TGTGCCAGCAGCCTCGGGGGAGCTGGCACAGATACGCAGTATTTT
>-|TRBD2|TRBJ2-1|TRBV10-3
CAISSFTSGYNEQFF
TGTGCCATCTCCTCCTTCACTAGCGGCTACAATGAGCAGTTCTTC
>once|TRBD1|TRBJ2-4|TRBV6-5
CASSSGQGENIQYF
TGTGCCAGCAGTTCTGGACAGGGAGAAAACATTCAGTACTTC
>-|-|TRBJ2-2|TRBV7-9
CASSLAGVRTNTGELFF
TGTGCCAGCAGCTTAGCAGGGGTGCGGACCAACACCGGGGAGCTGTTTTTT
>-|-|TRBJ1-1|TRBV6-1
CASSLDQGTEAFF
TGTGCCAGCAGCCTAGATCAGGGGACTGAAGCTTTCTTT
>-|-|TRBJ1-4|TRBV19
CASSQTMPGQGLNEKLFF
TGTGCCAGTAGCCAAACAATGCCGGGACAAGGATTGAATGAAAAACTGTTTTTT
>-|-|TRBJ1-2|TRBV4-1
CASSQEDTGLGYGYTF
TGCGCCAGCAGCCAAGAAGACACAGGGTTGGGCTATGGCTACACCTTC
>few|-|TRBJ1-1|TRBV7-9
CASGSQSAEAFF
TGTGCCAGCGGCTCACAGTCAGCTGAAGCTTTCTTT
>-|-|TRBJ2-5|TRBV7-2
CASSSIETQYF
TGTGCCAGCAGCTCCATAGAGACCCAGTACTTC
>-|TRBD2|TRBJ2-3|TRBV30
CAWITWTSQIAGDTQYF
TGTGCCTGGATAACGTGGACTAGCCAGATAGCAGGAGATACGCAGTATTTT
>-|-|TRBJ1-1|TRBV5-1
CASSLGHRLNTEAFF
TGCGCCAGCAGCTTGGGACATAGGCTGAACACTGAAGCTTTCTTT
>-|TRBD1|TRBJ2-5|TRBV11-3
CASSSTGTGGRETQYF
TGTGCCAGCAGCAGCACCGGGACAGGGGGCCGGGAGACCCAGTACTTC
>once|-|TRBJ2-1|TRBV6-5
CASSYSQVAGGEQFF
TGTGCCAGCAGTTACTCCCAGGTTGCCGGCGGGGAGCAGTTCTTC
>-|-|TRBJ2-4|TRBV27
CASSDRESGNIQYF
TGTGCCAGCTCTGATCGGGAAAGCGGAAACATTCAGTACTTC
>once|-|TRBJ2-7|TRBV29-1
CSVEAPGGRPVQYF
TGCAGCGTTGAAGCTCCCGGTGGCAGGCCTGTGCAGTACTTC
>-|-|TRBJ2-1|TRBV2
CASSDSGSYNEQFF
TGTGCCAGCAGTGACAGCGGTTCTTACAATGAGCAGTTCTTC
>-|TRBD1|TRBJ1-2|TRBV6-5
CASSYSTGTGYGYTF
TGTGCCAGCAGTTACTCGACAGGGACAGGATATGGCTACACCTTC
>-|TRBD1|TRBJ1-1|TRBV6-1
CASSEPEQGTPEAFF
TGTGCCAGCAGTGAACCGGAACAGGGGACCCCTGAAGCTTTCTTT
>-|TRBD1|TRBJ2-2|TRBV7-2
CASSLQQGAGTGELFF
TGTGCCAGCAGCTTACAACAGGGGGCAGGGACCGGGGAGCTGTTTTTT
>-|-|TRBJ1-4|TRBV2
CASSPTWTARTNEKLFF
TGTGCCAGCAGTCCCACCTGGACAGCCAGAACTAATGAAAAACTGTTTTTT
>-|TRBD2|TRBJ2-1|TRBV9
CASSGPLAGAVNEQFF
TGTGCCAGCAGCGGACCTCTAGCGGGAGCCGTCAATGAGCAGTTCTTC
>-|-|TRBJ2-7|TRBV7-9
CASSLISGPTYEQYF
TGTGCCAGCAGCTTAATAAGCGGTCCGACCTACGAGCAGTACTTC
>-|TRBD1|TRBJ1-1|TRBV19
CASRIATGGNTEAFF
TGTGCCAGTAGAATCGCTACAGGGGGGAACACTGAAGCTTTCTTT
>-|TRBD2|TRBJ2-7|TRBV6-5
CASSYSRTSPREQYF
TGTGCCAGCAGTTACTCGCGGACTAGTCCTAGGGAGCAGTACTTC
>-|TRBD1|TRBJ1-5|TRBV25-1
CASRPTGSNQPQHF
TGTGCCAGCCGCCCGACAGGGAGCAATCAGCCCCAGCATTTT
>-|TRBD1|TRBJ1-1|TRBV19
CASNTGGPGGTEAFF
TGTGCCAGTAACACAGGGGGTCCCGGGGGCACTGAAGCTTTCTTT
>few|-|TRBJ1-5|TRBV2
CASSEMTYSNQPQHF
TGTGCCAGCAGTGAAATGACTTATAGCAATCAGCCCCAGCATTTT
>once|-|TRBJ1-5|TRBV7-2
CASSLGGTNQPQHF
TGTGCCAGCAGCTTAGGTGGCACCAATCAGCCCCAGCATTTT
>once|TRBD1|TRBJ1-1|TRBV19
CATSSQGGTEAFF
TGTGCCACCAGTTCCCAGGGGGGAACTGAAGCTTTCTTT
>-|-|TRBJ2-2|TRBV7-7
CASSPVGARGGELFF
TGTGCCAGCAGCCCTGTCGGGGCGCGGGGCGGGGAGCTGTTTTTT
>-|TRBD1|TRBJ1-2|TRBV4-1
CASSQGRSGTGDGYTF
TGCGCCAGCAGCCAAGGGCGTTCCGGAACAGGGGACGGCTACACCTTC
>-|TRBD2|TRBJ2-3|TRBV10-3
CAISELAGTSGRNADTQYF
TGTGCCATCAGTGAGTTAGCCGGGACTAGCGGGAGGAACGCAGATACGCAGTATTTT
>few|TRBD1|TRBJ2-7|TRBV27
CASSLTGSSYEQYF
TGTGCCAGCAGTTTGACAGGGAGCTCCTACGAGCAGTACTTC
>-|TRBD2|TRBJ2-1|TRBV7-3
CASSSSGSYNEQFF
TGTGCCAGCAGCTCTAGCGGGAGCTACAATGAGCAGTTCTTC
>-|-|TRBJ2-1|TRBV7-8
CASSSPLAESHNEQFF
TGTGCCAGCAGCTCACCACTAGCTGAAAGTCACAATGAGCAGTTCTTC
>once|-|TRBJ2-1|TRBV7-2
CASTQSRLSYNEQFF
TGTGCCAGCACCCAATCCCGGTTGTCCTACAATGAGCAGTTCTTC
>few|TRBD1|TRBJ2-5|TRBV13
CASSSNRGETQYF
TGTGCCAGCAGCTCCAACAGGGGAGAGACCCAGTACTTC
>-|TRBD1|TRBJ1-5|TRBV2
CASSEGDRAQPQHF
TGTGCCAGCAGTGAAGGAGACAGGGCTCAGCCCCAGCATTTT
>few|-|TRBJ2-6|TRBV7-6
CASSFTGANVLTF
TGTGCCAGCAGCTTTACTGGGGCCAACGTCCTGACTTTC
>-|-|TRBJ1-2|TRBV5-1
CASSYSRFQPGYTF
TGCGCCAGCAGCTATTCCCGGTTCCAACCGGGCTACACCTTC